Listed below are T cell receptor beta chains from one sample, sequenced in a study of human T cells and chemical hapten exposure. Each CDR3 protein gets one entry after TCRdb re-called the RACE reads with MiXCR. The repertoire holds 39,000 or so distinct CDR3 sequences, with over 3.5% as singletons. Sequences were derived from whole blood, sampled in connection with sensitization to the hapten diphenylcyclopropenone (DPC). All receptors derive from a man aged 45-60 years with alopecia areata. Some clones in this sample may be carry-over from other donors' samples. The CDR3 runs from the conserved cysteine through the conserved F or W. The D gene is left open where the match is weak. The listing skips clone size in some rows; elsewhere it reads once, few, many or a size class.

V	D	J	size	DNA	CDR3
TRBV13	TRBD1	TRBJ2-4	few	TGTGCCAGCAGCTTGGACAGGGGAGCGGTAGCCAAAAACATTCAGTACTTC	CASSLDRGAVAKNIQYF
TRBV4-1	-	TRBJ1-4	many	TGCGCCAGCAGCCAATCGGGGGCCGGGGTAGGGGAAAAACTGTTTTTT	CASSQSGAGVGEKLFF
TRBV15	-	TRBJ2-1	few	TGTGCCACCAGCGTACACAATGAGCAGTTCTTC	CATSVHNEQFF
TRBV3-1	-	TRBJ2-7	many	TGTGCCAGCAGCCAAGAATCCGTTGGGTACGAGCAGTACTTC	CASSQESVGYEQYF
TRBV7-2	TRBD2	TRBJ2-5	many	TGTGCCAGCAGCAACGGGAGGCTGGGGACCCAGTACTTC	CASSNGRLGTQYF
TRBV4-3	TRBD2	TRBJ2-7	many	TGCGCCAGCAGCCAAGAAAGAGCGGGACCCTACGAGCAGTACTTC	CASSQERAGPYEQYF
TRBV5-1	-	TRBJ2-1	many	TGCGCCAGCAGCGCTGGACAGGGAGGGCACAATGAGCAGTTCTTC	CASSAGQGGHNEQFF
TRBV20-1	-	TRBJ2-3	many	TGCAGTGCTAGAGACCGTCAGCGAGGGGATACGCAGTATTTT	CSARDRQRGDTQYF
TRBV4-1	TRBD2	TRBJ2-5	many	TGCGCCAGCAGCCAAGAGAAGGGACTAGCGGGTCTTGAGGAGACCCAGTACTTC	CASSQEKGLAGLEETQYF
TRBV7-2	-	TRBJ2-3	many	TGTGCCAGCAGCTCCTACACAGATACGCAGTATTTT	CASSSYTDTQYF
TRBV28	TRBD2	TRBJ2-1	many	TGTGCCAGCAGTCTAGCGGGAGGAAGCTACAATGAGCAGTTCTTC	CASSLAGGSYNEQFF
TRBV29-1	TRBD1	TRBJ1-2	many	TGCAGCGTCGGTGACAGGGTCAGCCGCTATGGCTACACCTTC	CSVGDRVSRYGYTF
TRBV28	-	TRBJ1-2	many	TGTGCCAGCAGGGGACCGGGTCCCCTCTATGGCTACACCTTC	CASRGPGPLYGYTF
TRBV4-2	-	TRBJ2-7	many	TGTGCCAGCAGCCAAGAGGGGGGGAGGACAGGCCACTACGAGCAGTACTTC	CASSQEGGRTGHYEQYF
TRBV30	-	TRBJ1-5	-	TGTGCCTCGAATGGAGCCTTTCCCCGGCGCAATCATCCCCAGCATTTT	CASNGAFPRRNHPQHF
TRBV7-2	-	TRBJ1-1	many	TGTGCCAGCAGCTTAGTGGGCGGGGATGACACTGAAGCTTTCTTT	CASSLVGGDDTEAFF
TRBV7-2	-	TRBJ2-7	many	TGTGCCAGCAGCTGGGTGGAGGTCTACGAGCAGTACTTC	CASSWVEVYEQYF
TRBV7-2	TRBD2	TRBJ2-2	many	TGTGCCAGCAGCTTAGCGTCCACTAGCGGGAATGCCGGGGAGCTGTTTTTT	CASSLASTSGNAGELFF
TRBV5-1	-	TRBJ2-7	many	TGCGCCAGCAGCTCCAGCGGACTAAACTACGAGCAGTACTTC	CASSSSGLNYEQYF
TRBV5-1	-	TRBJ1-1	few	TGCGCCAGCAGCTGGAATCTCAAGGACAGTCCAAACACTGAAGCTTTCTTT	CASSWNLKDSPNTEAFF
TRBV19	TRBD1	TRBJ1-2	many	TGTGCCAGTACCGGGACAGGGGAAAACTATGGCTACACCTTC	CASTGTGENYGYTF
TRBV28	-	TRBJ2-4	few	TGTGCCAGCAGTGATCGGGCCGACAAAAACATTCAGTACTTC	CASSDRADKNIQYF
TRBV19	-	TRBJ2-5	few	TGTGCCAGTAGGTCCGGGACCCTAGGGACCCAGTACTTC	CASRSGTLGTQYF
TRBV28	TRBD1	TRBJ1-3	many	TGTGCCAGCAGAGCAGACAGGGATGCTGGAAACACCATATATTTT	CASRADRDAGNTIYF
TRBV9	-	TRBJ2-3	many	TGTGCCAGCAGCGTAGGGGCCTCAGTCGTCACAGATACGCAGTATTTT	CASSVGASVVTDTQYF
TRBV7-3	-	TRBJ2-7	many	TGTGCCAGCAGCCCCCAGGGGGGATACGAGCAGTACTTC	CASSPQGGYEQYF
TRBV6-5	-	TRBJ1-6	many	TGTGCCAGCCGTTTTCGGGGGCGCGATTCACCCCTCCACTTT	CASRFRGRDSPLHF
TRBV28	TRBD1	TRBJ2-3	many	TGTGCCAGCAGTCACCCGCGGGGACAGGGGGCAGATACGCAGTATTTT	CASSHPRGQGADTQYF
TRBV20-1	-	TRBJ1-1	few	TGCAGTGCTCGAGACAGAACTGAAGCTTTCTTT	CSARDRTEAFF
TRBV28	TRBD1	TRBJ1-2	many	TGTGCCAGCAGTTTCTTACAGGGGTTTGGCTACACCTTC	CASSFLQGFGYTF
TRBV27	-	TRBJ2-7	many	TGTGCCAGCAGCGATCTAACTTCTTCAGGGTCCTACGAGCAGTACTTC	CASSDLTSSGSYEQYF
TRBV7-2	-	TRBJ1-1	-	TGTGCCAGCAGCTCACCGGAAGATAGGAACACTGAAGCTTTCTTT	CASSSPEDRNTEAFF
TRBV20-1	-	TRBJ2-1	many	TGCAGTGCTAGAGGGGACTTTTACAATGAGCAGTTCTTC	CSARGDFYNEQFF
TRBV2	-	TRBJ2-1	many	TGTGCCAGCAGGGGCCCATTTCAACCCTACAATGAGCAGTTCTTC	CASRGPFQPYNEQFF
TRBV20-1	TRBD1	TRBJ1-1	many	TGCAGTGCTAGAAACCCACAGGGGGTTGCAGCTTTCTTT	CSARNPQGVAAFF
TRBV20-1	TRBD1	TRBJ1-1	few	TGCAGTGCTAGGGAGGGGGCTGTGTACACTGAAGCTTTCTTT	CSAREGAVYTEAFF
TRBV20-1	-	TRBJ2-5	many	TGCAGTGCTAGTATCTGGCGGGGACCTCATCAAGGAACCCAGTACTTC	CSASIWRGPHQGTQYF
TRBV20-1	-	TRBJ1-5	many	TGCAGTGCTAGACAGGGGCCGAGCAATCAGCCCCAGCATTTT	CSARQGPSNQPQHF
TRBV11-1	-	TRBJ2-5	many	TGTGCCAGCAGCTTACGGGAAAAAGAGACCCAGTACTTC	CASSLREKETQYF
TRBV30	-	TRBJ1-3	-	TGTGCCTGGAGTGGAGGGACCGCTGGAAACACCATATATTTT	CAWSGGTAGNTIYF
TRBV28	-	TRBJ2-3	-	TGTGCCAGCAGTTCTCCGGGGACAGATACGCAGTATTTT	CASSSPGTDTQYF
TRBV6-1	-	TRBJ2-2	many	TGTGCCAGCAGAGCCAAACAGGGTGGAACCAACACCGGGGAGCTGTTTTTT	CASRAKQGGTNTGELFF
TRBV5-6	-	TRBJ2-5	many	TGTGCCAGCAGCCCTCCCCACAGGGTCGCGCAGACCCAGTACTTC	CASSPPHRVAQTQYF
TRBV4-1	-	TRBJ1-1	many	TGCGCCAGCAGCCAAGATATGAACACTGAAGCTTTCTTT	CASSQDMNTEAFF
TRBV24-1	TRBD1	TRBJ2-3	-	TGTGCCACCAGTGGTCGAACCGGGACAGGGGGCGCAGATACGCAGTATTTT	CATSGRTGTGGADTQYF
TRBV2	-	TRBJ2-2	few	TGTGCCAGCGGCAGGACTGCAGGGAACACCGGGGAGCTGTTTTTT	CASGRTAGNTGELFF
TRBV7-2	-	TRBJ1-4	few	TGTGCCAGCAGCTTAGGATTCGGCGAAAAACTGTTTTTT	CASSLGFGEKLFF
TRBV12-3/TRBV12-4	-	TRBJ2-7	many	TGTGCCAGCAGTTTGGGTCGGTGGGGTGTTGCCTACGAGCAGTACTTC	CASSLGRWGVAYEQYF
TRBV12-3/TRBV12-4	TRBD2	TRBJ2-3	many	TGTGCCAGCAGTCCCGGGACTAGCGGGAGGGATACGCAGTATTTT	CASSPGTSGRDTQYF
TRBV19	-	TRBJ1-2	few	TGTGCCAGTAGTATCGGCCCCTCTAACTATGGCTACACCTTC	CASSIGPSNYGYTF
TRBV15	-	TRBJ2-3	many	TGTGCCACCAGCAGAGACATTAATACGCAGTATTTT	CATSRDINTQYF
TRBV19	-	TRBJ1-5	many	TGTGCCAGTAGTGCCGCCCGAGGGATAAGCAATCAGCCCCAGCATTTT	CASSAARGISNQPQHF
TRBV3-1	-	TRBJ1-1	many	TGTGCCAGCAGCCAAGGTCAGAACACTGAAGCTTTCTTT	CASSQGQNTEAFF
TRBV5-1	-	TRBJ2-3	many	TGCGCCAGCAGCTTGGCCCGGACAGTAGATACGCAGTATTTT	CASSLARTVDTQYF
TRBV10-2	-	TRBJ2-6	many	TGCGCCAGCAGGGAGTCAGGAGCGGGGGCCAACGTCCTGACTTTC	CASRESGAGANVLTF
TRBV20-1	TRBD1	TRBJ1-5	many	TGCAGTGCTAGTTCGGGGACAGGGGGCCAGCCCCAGCATTTT	CSASSGTGGQPQHF
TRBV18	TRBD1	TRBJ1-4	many	TGTGCCAGCTCCCCGGGACAGGGGGTAAGGCTTGAAAAACTGTTTTTT	CASSPGQGVRLEKLFF
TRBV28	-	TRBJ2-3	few	TGTGCCAGCTCTGCGGGGTCCACAGATACGCAGTATTTT	CASSAGSTDTQYF
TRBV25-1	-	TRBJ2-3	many	TGTGCCAGCAGTGGAGGCGGACGGTCTGATACGCAGTATTTT	CASSGGGRSDTQYF